The clone carrying this TCR beta chain was found many times. The antigen is not known. This entry is derived from a study of T-cell reconstitution after alpha-beta-depleted transplantation in children. Preparation of the TCRbeta library involved a method that used unique molecular identifiers. TCRdb reprocessed the PCR reads with MiXCR, giving one entry per CDR3 protein. Among under 300,000 distinct CDR3 sequences listed, around a tenth were seen once. This CDR3 comprises 13 residues. Looked up from germline, CDR1 is SGHTA and CDR2 is FQGTGA. V shed 2 bases and J 6 bases; nucleotides not matched to a gene: 2. Findings and limits, study-wide: T cells produced anew were the main source of T-cell counts and diversity one year after transplant. About two months after transplant, alpha-beta T cells reportedly came from several hundred expanded graft clones. Surviving recipient T cells and thymic progenitors underlay high day-60 TCRbeta diversity in some patients.

The sample consisted of peripheral blood, taken 180 days after TCRalphabeta/CD19-depleted stem cell transplant. The rearrangement uses TRBV7-3 and TRBJ2-7; TRBD1 matches 9 bases. This clonotype was obtained from a male patient between 2 and 10 years old who had a stem cell transplant for chronic granulomatous disease, so the T cells may come from the graft donor. The CDR3 DNA sequence: TGTGCCAGCAGCTTAGGGACAGGGTTCGAGCAGTACTTC. It specifies CASSLGTGFEQYF.